The rows below give T cell receptor beta chains drawn from one sample of a study of blood T cell repertoires in COVID-19. Generated by immunoSEQ multiplex PCR, the TCRdb table keeps only in-frame clones and is missing some. The table includes approximately 200,000 clones, approximately 80% detected once. Sequencing input: PBMCs or T cells enriched from blood (not recorded which). All receptors derive from a man aged 55 to 70 who had recovered from COVID-19. CDR3s include the opening cysteine and the closing phenylalanine or tryptophan. D genes are given only for firm matches. The size of a clone is reported for some rows only, either as once, few or many, or as a class for expanded clones.

NA,TRBV6-5,TRBJ1-3,TRBD1,TGTGCCAGCAGTTACGCGACAGGGGGCACTGGAAACACCATATATTTT,CASSYATGGTGNTIYF
NA,TRBV6-6,TRBJ1-2,TRBD1,TGTGCCAGCAGTTACCCGCAGGGGGCTTATGGAGGGACCTTC,CASSYPQGAYGGTF
NA,TRBV7-8,TRBJ1-1,TRBD1,TGTGCCAGCAGCTTATCCGGACAGGGGACTGAAGCTTTCTTT,CASSLSGQGTEAFF
NA,TRBV6-5,TRBJ1-1,NA,TGTGCCAGCAGTAGGAGCAGGAGGAGCAACACTGAAGCTTTCTTT,CASSRSRRSNTEAFF
once,TRBV19,TRBJ1-4,NA,TGTGCCAGTAGCCATACGGGGGGAGGTGAAAAACTGTTTTTT,CASSHTGGGEKLFF
NA,TRBV12-5,TRBJ2-2,NA,TGTGCTAGTGGTTTGGTGGGGCCCAACACCGGGGAGCTGTTTTTT,CASGLVGPNTGELFF
NA,TRBV18,TRBJ2-5,TRBD1,TGTGCCAGCTCACCAGCGGACAGGGGGGAAGAGACCCAGTACTTC,CASSPADRGEETQYF
NA,TRBV11-2,TRBJ1-1,NA,TGTGCCAGCAGCCCCAGACTCCCGGGGGTCAACACTGAAGCTTTCTTT,CASSPRLPGVNTEAFF
NA,TRBV3-1/TRBV3-2,TRBJ2-2,NA,TGTGCCAGCAGCACACGGGTGAACACCGGGGAGCTGTTTTTT,CASSTRVNTGELFF
NA,TRBV29-1,TRBJ1-4,NA,TGCAGCGTGTCTGCACCGCAGGCTTTGGGTGAAAAACTGTTTTTT,CSVSAPQALGEKLFF
NA,TRBV19,TRBJ2-2,TRBD1,TGTGCCAGTAGTATAGACGGGACAGGGTCCGGGGAGCTGTTTTTT,CASSIDGTGSGELFF
NA,TRBV6-5,TRBJ1-1,NA,TGTGCCAGCAGTTCCAGTAGTAGGGGGATATCTTTCTTT,CASSSSSRGISFF
NA,TRBV10-3,TRBJ2-1,TRBD2,TGTGCCATCAGCCCCGGGACTAGCGGGGGGACAAACTACAATGAGCAGTTCTTC,CAISPGTSGGTNYNEQFF